Presented here are 6 T cell receptor beta chains from one specimen sequenced in a study of regulatory T cells in long-lasting Graves disease. The TCR beta library used iRepertoire HTBI primers with Arm-PCR amplification of CDR3. TCRdb used MiXCR to reprocess the multiplex PCR reads, holding one entry per CDR3 protein. Of 370,000 or so distinct CDR3 sequences listed, 15% to 20% are singletons. This sample's time point: newly diagnosed GD, antithyroid drugs for less than 3 months. Extracted RNA from PBMCs served as the source of the TCR library. These data also featured in a second study, about T cells in Graves' hyperthyroidism and ophthalmopathy.

The starting material was peripheral blood mononuclear cells (PBMCs), obtained at new diagnosis, from a patient treated with antithyroid drugs. Receptors originate from a woman aged 18-29 years with Graves disease.

This chain uses TRBV28 with TRBJ2-7, with 7 positions matching TRBD1. This CDR3 is 15 amino acids long. The trim removed 5 bases at V and 5 bases at J, leaving 12 bases unmatched. Germline lookup yields CDR1 MDHEN and CDR2 SYDVKM. CDR3 loop: CASSRPGTVSHEQYF. CDR3 DNA: TGTGCCAGCAGTCGACCCGGGACAGTGTCTCACGAGCAGTACTTC. Using reference TRBV28 and TRBJ2-7 for the parts outside the CDR3, the full variable domain is DVKVTQSSRYLVKRTGEKVFLECVQDMDHENMFWYRQDPGLGLRLIYFSYDVKMKEKGDIPEGYSVSREKKERFSLILESASTNQTSMYLCASSRPGTVSHEQYFGPGTRLTVT.

This clonotype showed up many times. The chain links TRBV2 to TRBJ1-4; weak D call: TRBD1 (5 bases). The germline V and J ends were trimmed by 7 bases and 0 bases, with 9 bases remaining between them. The CDR3 covers 14 residues. Germline CDR1 and CDR2: SNHLY and FYNNEI. In DNA form, the CDR3 reads TGTGCCAGCAAACAGACAGCAACTAATGAAAAACTGTTTTTT. This sequence encodes CASKQTATNEKLFF.

This clonotype was seen many times. This rearrangement joins TRBV5-1 to TRBJ1-1; no clear D. Germline CDR1 and CDR2: SGHRS and YFSETQ. The V gene lost 4 bases and the J gene lost 3 bases, with 10 bases spanning the gap. This CDR3 spans 13 amino acids. In DNA, the CDR3 is TGCGCCAGCAGCCCCTTTGGAGACACTGAAGCTTTCTTT. Its protein product is CASSPFGDTEAFF. Supplemented by reference TRBV5-1 and TRBJ1-1, the full variable domain reads KAGVTQTPRYLIKTRGQQVTLSCSPISGHRSVSWYQQTPGQGLQFLFEYFSETQRNKGNFPGRFSGRQFSNSRSEMNVSTLELGDSALYLCASSPFGDTEAFFGQGTRLTVV.

This clonotype was detected ten times or more. This CDR3 reads CASSLASGKGETQYF. Here the CDR3 DNA reads TGTGCCAGCAGCTTAGCAAGCGGGAAGGGAGAGACCCAGTACTTC. The V and J genes are TRBV7-2 and TRBJ2-5; 7 bases map to TRBD2. Unmatched junction bases numbered 5, after V lost 0 bases and J lost 4 bases. The CDR3 consists of 15 residues. Germline loops: CDR1 SGHTA, CDR2 FQGNSA.

This clonotype occurred many times. The rearrangement links TRBV28 to TRBJ2-7; possibly TRBD2 for D (5 bases). The length of the CDR3 is 15 residues. V shed 4 bases and J shed 6 bases, with 19 bases lying between them. In germline, CDR1 is MDHEN, CDR2 SYDVKM. CDR3 bases: TGTGCCAGCAGTTCCCCAGGTTTCCGGGGTAGCGAGCAGTACTTC. This sequence encodes CASSSPGFRGSEQYF.

This chain connects TRBV4-1 to TRBJ1-1; possibly TRBD1 for D (5 bases). Germline assignment: CDR1 MGHRA and CDR2 YSYEKL. The CDR3 length is 19 residues. V was clipped by 0 bases and J by 6 bases, with 26 bases between them. This CDR3 reads CASSQDRRLGSRVLAEAFF. DNA of the CDR3: TGCGCCAGCAGCCAAGATCGTCGTTTGGGTTCCAGGGTGCTTGCTGAAGCTTTCTTT.